This T cell receptor (beta chain) originates from a study of molecular identifiers for immune sequencing clone quantification. Study results and limitations: Spiked-in Jurkat TCR RNA corresponding to one cell was reported as detectable against 1 million or so naive cells. Sizes of highly expanded clones could be underestimated through identical TCRs sharing a barcode.

Details on this clonotype: The antigen remains unidentified.

Between about 19,000 and 1,100,000 sorted cells, with 10%, 30% or 50% RNA, yielded naive CD8 libraries. Sorting captured naive CD8 T cells as CD8+CD4-CCR7+CD45RA+. TCRdb re-analysed the PCR reads in MiXCR, keeping a single row per CDR3 protein. In the table there are a few hundred thousand distinct CDR3 sequences, about 20% of which are singletons. Per the germline V gene, CDR1 is LGHNA and CDR2 is YSLEER. The CDR3 consists of 15 residues. V was trimmed by 3 bases and J by 7 bases, leaving 19 bases between them. The origin of this receptor is a human donor in good health. Some libraries in this study had Jurkat cell RNA spiked in. The chain couples TRBV4-3 to TRBJ2-7, with D perhaps TRBD2 (7 bases). Sample: naive CD8+ T cells from blood, with Jurkat cell RNA spiked in. Subset in this sample: FACS-sorted CD8+CD4-CCR7+CD45RA+ naive T cells. This CDR3 reads CASSHYWGGAREQYF. DNA of the CDR3: TGCGCCAGCAGCCACTACTGGGGGGGGGCAAGAGAGCAGTACTTC.